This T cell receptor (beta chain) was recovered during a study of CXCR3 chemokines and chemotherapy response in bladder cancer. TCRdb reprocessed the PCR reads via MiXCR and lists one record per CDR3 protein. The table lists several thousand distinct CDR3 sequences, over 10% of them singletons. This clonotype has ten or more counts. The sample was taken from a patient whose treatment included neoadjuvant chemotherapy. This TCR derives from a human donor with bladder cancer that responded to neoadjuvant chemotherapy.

Here the CDR3 reads CASSPDRGLRNSPLHF. The CDR3 DNA is TGTGCCAGCTCACCTGACAGGGGGCTCCGTAATTCACCCCTCCACTTT. V and J are TRBV18 and TRBJ1-6, with 10 bases aligning to TRBD1. Germline CDR1 reads KGHSH; CDR2 reads LQKENI. Unmatched junction bases numbered 5, after V lost 3 bases and J lost 6 bases. CDR3 length: 16 residues.